The entry below describes one T cell receptor (beta chain). The sample is drawn from a study of blood T cell repertoires in COVID-19. Adults between roughly 18 and 90 years of age took part from under 30 US areas. The authors' processing: Estimation of nucleated cell counts was performed using reference gene primer amplification. Method: immunoSEQ multiplex PCR; TCRdb's copy keeps in-frame clones and lacks some. The D gene and trimming were derived from the DNA, and the V and J assignments and clone size from that table. Of about 300,000 clones in the sample, approximately 90% were seen once. The CDR3 runs to 15 residues. Germline V gene lookup returns CDR1 SGHTA and CDR2 FQGNSA. The V end lost 1 base, the J end lost 8 bases, and 14 bases lay between the germline ends.

This sequence joins TRBV7-2 and TRBJ1-4; D perhaps matches TRBD1 (5 bases). This TCR was sampled from a woman aged 30 to 39 who had recovered from COVID-19. The sequencing sample was made of PBMCs or T cells enriched from blood (not recorded which). The CDR3: CASSLGSGGQEKLFF. The CDR3 bases are TGTGCCAGCAGCTTAGGTTCGGGGGGTCAAGAAAAACTGTTTTTT.